The source of this T cell receptor beta chain is a study of blood T cells in healthy people across ages. The CDR3 length is 16 residues. This clonotype came up once. PCR was performed a second time for roughly 6 to 12 cycles using a sample-barcoded 5' primer and a J-beta primer mix. One entry per CDR3 protein, called by TCRdb with MiXCR from the 5' RACE reads. This table has roughly 1.5 million distinct CDR3 sequences, 35% to 45% appearing once. Material for sequencing was blood. The receptor comes from a woman aged 18-35 years in good health. The chain uses TRBV21-1 and TRBJ1-4; TRBD1 is taken as the D call from the table, unchecked against the DNA. TRBV21-1 is a pseudogene locus. CDR3 nucleotides: TGTGCCAGCAGCAAAGCGGCAGGGGCCATGGGGGAAAAACTGTTTTTT. Protein product: CASSKAAGAMGEKLFF.